These T cell receptor beta chains were read from a single sample in a study of response to subunit inactivated influenza vaccine. Using its own MiXCR run on the RT-PCR reads, TCRdb lists one record per CDR3 protein. The data contain 400,000 to 650,000 distinct CDR3 sequences, roughly 7.6% of them singletons. Specimen: PBMCs from blood, collected 23 months after vaccination. These receptors came from a man aged 50-75 years who received an inactivated influenza vaccine. Each CDR3 is given without its conserved first and last residue.

V gene	J gene	CDR3 protein
TRBV6-2/TRBV6-3	TRBJ2-1	ASSYSVGGLGLYNEQF
TRBV12-3/TRBV12-4	TRBJ1-1	ASSLTKGWAF
TRBV11-1	TRBJ1-4	ASSAKPGGRPTNEKLF
TRBV5-1	TRBJ1-1	ASSFRQAGGNTEAF
TRBV7-9	TRBJ2-2	ASSFYEGPNTGELF
TRBV3-1	TRBJ1-2	ASSQDRVGYT
TRBV5-5	TRBJ2-1	ASSPRGGYAYNEQF
TRBV2	TRBJ2-3	ASSEIQLAGGPGDTQY
TRBV20-1	TRBJ1-5	SASDATGAAQPQH
TRBV7-2	TRBJ2-7	ASSPSAGEYEQY
TRBV6-1	TRBJ1-2	ASSGWTALSTNYGYT
TRBV12-3/TRBV12-4	TRBJ1-3	ASSLRDGFGNTIY
TRBV5-1	TRBJ2-3	ASSAAGSISTDTQY
TRBV5-1	TRBJ1-6	ASSLGDSKGNSPLH
TRBV4-1	TRBJ2-4	ASSQVGRWRGGDIQY
TRBV20-1	TRBJ2-1	SARDESSGTSYNEQF